In its sample, the clone carrying this TCR beta chain was seen a few times. Running of the v3.0 immunoSEQ assay took place at survey level. This table comes from immunoSEQ multiplex PCR, and its TCRdb copy is limited to in-frame clones, with some not included. The table shows tens of thousands of clones, with roughly nine tenths occurring only once. The J segment lost 2 bases and the V segment lost 5 bases, leaving 10 bases of the junction unmatched. Germline CDR1 reads SEHNR; CDR2 reads FQNEAQ (reference sequence). There are 16 residues in the CDR3. The data derive from a study of long-term antiretroviral therapy in people with HIV.

This rearrangement joins TRBV7-9 to TRBJ2-7; 9 bases line up with TRBD1. The source of this sequence is a man aged 35 to 55 with HIV. The sample consisted of unsorted PBMCs, taken just over 2.6 years after starting antiretroviral therapy. The CDR3 reads CASSPPGDRAPYEQYF. The DNA for the CDR3 is TGTGCCAGCAGCCCTCCGGGGGACAGGGCTCCCTACGAGCAGTACTTC.